The entry below gives a single TCR beta chain sequence along with its context. No antigen is known for it. Produced via immunoSEQ multiplex PCR; TCRdb's table is partial and in-frame only. Of 2 million to 2.5 million clones listed, 85% to 95% are singletons. This sample is part of a study of shared clonotypes between healthy human individuals. About the research overall: Plates per donor: three CD4 naive, three CD4 memory, two CD8 naive, one CD8 memory. The study's findings and limits: Naive subsets generally had larger estimated richness than memory subsets. Donor scarcity curtailed the genetic and exposure-history diversity represented herein.

V shed 4 bases and J 6 bases; nucleotides not matched to a gene: 11. The germline V gene has CDR1 SGHRS and CDR2 YFSETQ. The length of the CDR3 is 16 residues. The chain employs TRBV5-1 and TRBJ2-2; 8 nucleotides agree with TRBD1. This sequence was found in a man aged 18 to 29 in good health. Some clones in this sample may be carry-over from other donors' samples. Sequencing was carried out using naive CD4+ T cells from PBMCs. Subset meaning: CD45RA+ positively selected. CDR3 DNA: TGCGCCAGCAGCCAAGGAACAGGGGGTTCGTCCGGGGAGCTGTTTTTT. It is translated as CASSQGTGGSSGELFF.